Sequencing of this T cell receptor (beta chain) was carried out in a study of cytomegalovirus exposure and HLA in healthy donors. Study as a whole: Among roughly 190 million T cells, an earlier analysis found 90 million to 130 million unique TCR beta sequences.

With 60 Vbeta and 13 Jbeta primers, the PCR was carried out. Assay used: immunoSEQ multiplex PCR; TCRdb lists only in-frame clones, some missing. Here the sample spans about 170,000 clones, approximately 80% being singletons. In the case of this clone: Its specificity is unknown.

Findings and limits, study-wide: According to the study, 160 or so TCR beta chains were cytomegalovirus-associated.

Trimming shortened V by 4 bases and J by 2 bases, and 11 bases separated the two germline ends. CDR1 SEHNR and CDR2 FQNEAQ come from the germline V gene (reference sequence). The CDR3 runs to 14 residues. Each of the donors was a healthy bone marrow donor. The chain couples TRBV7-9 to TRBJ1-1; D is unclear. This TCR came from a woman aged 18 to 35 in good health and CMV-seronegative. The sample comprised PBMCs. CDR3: CASSSGPGNTEAFF. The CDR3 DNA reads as TGTGCCAGCAGCTCGGGTCCGGGAAACACTGAAGCTTTCTTT.